The entry that follows covers one T cell receptor (beta chain) sequence. These data are taken from a study of blood T cell repertoires in COVID-19. Study background: Acute and convalescent COVID-19 specimens originated in the United States, Italy and Spain. PBMCs, B-cell-depleted T cells, or T cells provided the cDNA or gDNA that made up the material.

The CDR3 runs 14 residues. The V gene end was trimmed by 2 bases and the J gene end by 5 bases; junction bases not matched to a gene: 5. Looked up from germline, CDR1 is LGHDT and CDR2 is YNNKEL (reference sequence). The authors' processing: Estimated nucleated cell counts came from reference gene primer amplification. Sequenced by immunoSEQ multiplex PCR; TCRdb stores in-frame clones only, minus some. From that table come the V and J calls and clone size; the DNA was used to work out D and trimming. Of about 73,000 clones listed, 83% are singletons. The chain is built from TRBV3-1 (or the pseudogene TRBV3-2) and TRBJ2-7; 8 nucleotides line up with TRBD2. Source material: peripheral blood. The TCR originated in a woman aged 55-69 years with acute or convalescent COVID-19. This CDR3 is CASSQRPAGDEQYF. The CDR3 DNA is TGTGCCAGCAGCCAACGGCCAGCGGGGGACGAGCAGTACTTC.